In its sample, the clone carrying this TCR beta chain was seen many times. Its antigen is not identified. V lost 1 base and J lost 5, with 5 bases in between. This CDR3 has 13 amino acids. Germline CDR1 reads SEHNR; CDR2 reads FQNEAQ (reference sequence). The sample comes from a study of CD8 T cells in ankylosing spondylitis. Overall study results and limits: In ankylosing spondylitis blood, a motif of about eight highly homologous TCR beta variants appeared characteristic.

A quantitative 5'-RACE method, one with molecular barcodes, was used to make TCR beta libraries. TCRdb passed the 5' RACE reads through MiXCR, listing each CDR3 protein once. The sample lists a few hundred thousand distinct CDR3 sequences; about 13% were seen once. This clonotype was sampled from a male donor with ankylosing spondylitis. Sequenced: blood, either unsorted or a sorted T cell fraction (not recorded which). The chain is built from TRBV7-9 and TRBJ1-4, with D hard to call. CDR3 sequence: CASSLDPNEKLFF. The CDR3 DNA sequence: TGTGCCAGCAGCTTAGATCCAAATGAAAAACTGTTTTTT. Filled out from reference TRBV7-9 and TRBJ1-4, the complete variable domain reads DTGVSQNPRHKITKRGQNVTFRCDPISEHNRLYWYRQTLGQGPEFLTYFQNEAQLEKSRLLSDRFSAERPKGSFSTLEIQRTEQGDSAMYLCASSLDPNEKLFFGSGTQLSVL.